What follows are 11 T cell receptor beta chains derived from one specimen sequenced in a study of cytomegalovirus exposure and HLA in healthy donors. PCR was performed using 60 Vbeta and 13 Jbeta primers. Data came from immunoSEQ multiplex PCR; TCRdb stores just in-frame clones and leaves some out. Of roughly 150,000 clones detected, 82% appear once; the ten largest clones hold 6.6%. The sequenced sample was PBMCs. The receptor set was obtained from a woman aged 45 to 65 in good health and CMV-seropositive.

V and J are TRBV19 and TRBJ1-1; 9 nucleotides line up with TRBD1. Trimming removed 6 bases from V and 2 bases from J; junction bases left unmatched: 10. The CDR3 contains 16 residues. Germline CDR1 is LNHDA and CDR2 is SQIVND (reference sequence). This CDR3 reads CASSLPTGGGNTEAFF. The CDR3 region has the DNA TGTGCCAGTAGCCTACCGACAGGGGGGGGTAACACTGAAGCTTTCTTT. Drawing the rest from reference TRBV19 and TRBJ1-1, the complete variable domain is DGGITQSPKYLFRKEGQNVTLSCEQNLNHDAMYWYRQDPGQGLRLIYYSQIVNDFQKGDIAEGYSVSREKKESFPLTVTSAQKNPTAFYLCASSLPTGGGNTEAFFGQGTRLTVV.

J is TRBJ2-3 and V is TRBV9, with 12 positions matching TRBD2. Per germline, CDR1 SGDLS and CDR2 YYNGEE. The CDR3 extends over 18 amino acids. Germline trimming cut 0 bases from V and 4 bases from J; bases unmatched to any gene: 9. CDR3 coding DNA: TGTGCCAGCAGCGTAGAAGGCCCTAGCGGGGGGGAAGCAGATACGCAGTATTTT. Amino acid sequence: CASSVEGPSGGEADTQYF.

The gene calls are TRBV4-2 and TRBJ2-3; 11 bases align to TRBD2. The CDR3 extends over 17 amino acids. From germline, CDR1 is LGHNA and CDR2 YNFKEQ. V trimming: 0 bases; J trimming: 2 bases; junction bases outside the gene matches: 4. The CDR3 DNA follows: TGTGCCAGCAGCCAAGAGGCTAGCGGGGGGTTCACAGATACGCAGTATTTT. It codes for CASSQEASGGFTDTQYF.

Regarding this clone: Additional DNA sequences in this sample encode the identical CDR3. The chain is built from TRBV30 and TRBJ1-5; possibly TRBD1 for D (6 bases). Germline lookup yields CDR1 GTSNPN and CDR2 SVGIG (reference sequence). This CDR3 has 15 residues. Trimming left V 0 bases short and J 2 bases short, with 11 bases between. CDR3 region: CAWSVKGGGNQPQHF. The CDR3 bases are TGTGCCTGGAGTGTGAAAGGGGGAGGCAATCAGCCCCAGCATTTT.

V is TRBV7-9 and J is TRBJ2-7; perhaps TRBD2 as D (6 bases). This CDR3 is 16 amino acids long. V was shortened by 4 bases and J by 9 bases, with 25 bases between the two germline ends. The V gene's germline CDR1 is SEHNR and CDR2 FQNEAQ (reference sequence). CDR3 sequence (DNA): TGTGCCAGCAGCTCACCCACCGCCGGTGGGGGGAACGCGCAGTACTTC. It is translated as CASSSPTAGGGNAQYF.

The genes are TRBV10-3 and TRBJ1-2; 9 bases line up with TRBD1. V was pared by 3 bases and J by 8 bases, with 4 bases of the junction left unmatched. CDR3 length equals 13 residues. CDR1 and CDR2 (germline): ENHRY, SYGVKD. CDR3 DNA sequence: TGTGCCATCAGTGACCGGGACAGGGACGGCTACACCTTC. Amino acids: CAISDRDRDGYTF.

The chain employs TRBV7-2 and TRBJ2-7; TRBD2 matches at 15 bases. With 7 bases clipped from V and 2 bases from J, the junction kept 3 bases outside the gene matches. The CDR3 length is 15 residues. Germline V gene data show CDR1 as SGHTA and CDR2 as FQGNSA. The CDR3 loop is CASTRTSGGAYEQYF. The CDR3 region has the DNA TGTGCCAGCACCCGGACTAGCGGGGGGGCCTACGAGCAGTACTTC. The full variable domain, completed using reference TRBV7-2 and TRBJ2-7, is GAGVSQSPSNKVTEKGKDVELRCDPISGHTALYWYRQSLGQGLEFLIYFQGNSAPDKSGLPSDRFSAERTGGSVSTLTIQRTQQEDSAVYLCASTRTSGGAYEQYFGPGTRLTVT.

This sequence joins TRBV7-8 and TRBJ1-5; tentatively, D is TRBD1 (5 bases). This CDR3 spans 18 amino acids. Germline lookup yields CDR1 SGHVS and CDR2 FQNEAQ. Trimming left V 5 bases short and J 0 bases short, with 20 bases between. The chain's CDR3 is CASSQTPTGGGSNQPQHF. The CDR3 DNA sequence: TGTGCCAGCAGCCAAACCCCGACGGGGGGTGGTAGCAATCAGCCCCAGCATTTT.

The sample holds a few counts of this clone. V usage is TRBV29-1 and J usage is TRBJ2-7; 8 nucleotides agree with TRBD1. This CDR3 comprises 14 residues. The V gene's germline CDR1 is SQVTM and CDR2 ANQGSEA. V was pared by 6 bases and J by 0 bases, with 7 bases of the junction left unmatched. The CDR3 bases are TGCAGCGTGGCCACAGGGGGGAGCTCCTACGAGCAGTACTTC. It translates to CSVATGGSSYEQYF.

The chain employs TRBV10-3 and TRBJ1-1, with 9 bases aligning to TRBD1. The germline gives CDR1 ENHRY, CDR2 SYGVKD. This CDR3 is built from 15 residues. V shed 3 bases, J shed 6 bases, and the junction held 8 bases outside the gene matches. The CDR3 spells CAISDHGTGKAEAFF. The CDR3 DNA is TGTGCCATCAGTGACCATGGGACAGGGAAGGCTGAAGCTTTCTTT.

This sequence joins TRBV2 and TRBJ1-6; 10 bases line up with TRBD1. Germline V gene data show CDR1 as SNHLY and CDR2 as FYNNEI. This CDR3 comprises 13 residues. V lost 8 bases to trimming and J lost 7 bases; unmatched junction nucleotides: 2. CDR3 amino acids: CASRGQGNSPLHF. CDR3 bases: TGTGCCAGCCGGGGACAGGGGAATTCACCCCTCCACTTT.